Below, 23 T cell receptor beta chains from the same sample are listed, as sequenced in a study of blood T cell repertoires in COVID-19. Assay used: immunoSEQ multiplex PCR; TCRdb lists only in-frame clones, some missing. The table includes about 74,000 clones, 84% detected once. Material for sequencing was peripheral blood. These receptor sequences come from a human donor in a cohort sampled during active COVID-19.

The gene calls are TRBV7-3 and TRBJ1-2; D is perhaps TRBD1 (5 bases). The CDR3 spans 13 residues. Germline-derived CDR1 and CDR2 are SGHTA and FQGTGA. Trimming shortened V by 6 bases and J by 4 bases, and 12 bases separated the two germline ends. CDR3 in DNA: TGTGCCAGCAGTCCCGGGGGGAGCTATGGCTACACCTTC. Amino acids: CASSPGGSYGYTF.

The genes are TRBV30 and TRBJ2-3, with TRBD1 identical over 9 bases. The CDR3 totals 15 residues. Germline CDR1 and CDR2: GTSNPN and SVGIG (reference sequence). Trimming cost V 3 bases and J 3 bases; bases outside gene matches: 7. The CDR3: CAWRAGTGRTDTQYF. Written as DNA, the CDR3 is TGTGCCTGGAGGGCCGGGACAGGGAGAACAGATACGCAGTATTTT.

The chain has TRBV19 and TRBJ2-3; no clear D gene. The length of the CDR3 is 16 residues. Per germline, CDR1 LNHDA and CDR2 SQIVND (reference sequence). The germline V and J ends were trimmed by 6 bases and 0 bases, with 16 bases remaining between them. The CDR3 loop reads CASSWRMALSTDTQYF. The CDR3 DNA sequence: TGTGCCAGTAGCTGGAGAATGGCTCTAAGCACAGATACGCAGTATTTT.

V and J are TRBV2 and TRBJ2-3, with a tentative D call TRBD2 (5 bases). V lost 6 bases to trimming and J lost 6 bases, with 19 bases between them. The CDR3 is 15 amino acids. Germline V gene sequence: CDR1 SNHLY, CDR2 FYNNEI. The CDR3 loop is CASSGGLGGVDTQYF. The CDR3 DNA reads as TGTGCCAGCAGCGGAGGCCTGGGTGGAGTTGATACGCAGTATTTT.

This chain connects TRBV5-6 to TRBJ1-2; 8 bases line up with TRBD1. The CDR3 loop spans 17 amino acids. V was clipped by 4 bases and J by 0 bases; unmatched bases: 11. In germline, CDR1 is SGHDT, CDR2 YYEEEE. The CDR3 region has the DNA TGTGCCAGCAGCGGGCGGACAGGGACGAAGTCTAACTATGGCTACACCTTC. Encoded protein: CASSGRTGTKSNYGYTF.

J is TRBJ1-6 and V is TRBV4-2; the D gene is possibly TRBD1 (6 bases). Germline-derived CDR1 and CDR2 are LGHNA and YNFKEQ. There are 12 residues in the CDR3. Trimming removed 8 bases from V and 7 bases from J, with 9 bases in between. CDR3 sequence reads: CASGGPNSPLHF. Written as DNA, the CDR3 is TGTGCCAGCGGGGGCCCCAATTCACCCCTCCACTTT.

The CDR3, as DNA: TGTGCCAGCAGTTACTCGACCTTCCCAGGGAAGGACTATGGCTACACCTTC. Amino acids: CASSYSTFPGKDYGYTF. This rearrangement joins TRBV6-2 or TRBV6-3 to TRBJ1-2; D might be TRBD1 (5 bases). V was cut by 0 bases and J by 3 bases, with 17 bases left in between. This CDR3 spans 17 amino acids. Germline V lookup: CDR1 MNHEY, CDR2 SVGEGT.

The genes are TRBV18 and TRBJ2-7, with 9 bases lining up with TRBD1. The trim removed 3 bases at V and 3 bases at J, leaving 3 bases unmatched. The CDR3 is 14 residues long. CDR1 is KGHSH, CDR2 LQKENI, per germline. The CDR3 sequence: CASSPGQGFYEQYF. CDR3 DNA: TGTGCCAGCTCACCCGGACAGGGGTTCTACGAGCAGTACTTC.

The chain couples TRBV7-8 to TRBJ1-2, with 8 bases aligning to TRBD1. CDR1 is SGHVS, CDR2 FQNEAQ, per germline. V lost 2 bases to trimming and J lost 8 bases; unmatched junction nucleotides: 13. The length of the CDR3 is 16 residues. The CDR3 sequence is CASSLRQGAGPGGYTF. CDR3 DNA: TGTGCCAGCAGCTTACGGCAGGGGGCGGGCCCTGGAGGCTACACCTTC.

The rearrangement joins TRBV5-1 to TRBJ2-1; 15 bases line up with TRBD2. The germline V gene has CDR1 SGHRS and CDR2 YFSETQ. The CDR3 totals 17 residues. Trimming removed 3 bases from V and 5 bases from J; junction bases left unmatched: 6. The CDR3 sequence: CASSWSGTSGGNNEQFF. CDR3 bases: TGCGCCAGCAGCTGGTCCGGGACTAGCGGGGGGAACAATGAGCAGTTCTTC.

This clone was recorded a few times. The J gene is TRBJ1-1, the V gene TRBV24-1; TRBD1 matches 7 bases. V lost 7 bases to trimming and J lost 0 bases; unmatched junction nucleotides: 4. Germline loops: CDR1 KGHDR, CDR2 SFDVKD. The CDR3 is 14 amino acids. The CDR3, as DNA: TGTGCCACCAGGTCGGGACAGTTGAACACTGAAGCTTTCTTT. Its protein is CATRSGQLNTEAFF.

The V gene is TRBV7-9, the J gene TRBJ2-7, with 9 bases aligning to TRBD1. The V gene end was trimmed by 4 bases and the J gene end by 7 bases; junction bases not matched to a gene: 11. CDR3 length: 15 residues. CDR1 is SEHNR, CDR2 FQNEAQ, per germline (reference sequence). CDR3 DNA: TGTGCCAGCAGCTCTTCCGGGACAGGGCTCGGGGAGCAGTACTTC. Protein product: CASSSSGTGLGEQYF.

This clone was recorded a few times. The chain has TRBV4-2 and TRBJ1-5; D possibly corresponds to TRBD1 (5 bases). The CDR3 totals 16 residues. V dropped 1 base and J dropped 1 base, with 11 bases sitting between them. The germline V gene encodes CDR1 LGHNA and CDR2 YNFKEQ. The CDR3 nucleotides read TGTGCCAGCAGCCAAGGTAGGACACCAAGCAATCAGCCCCAGCATTTT. Protein sequence: CASSQGRTPSNQPQHF.

The rearrangement uses TRBV30 and TRBJ1-1, with a weak D call TRBD1 (6 bases). CDR3 length: 14 amino acids. The V end lost 0 bases, the J end lost 1 base, and 9 bases lay between the germline ends. Looked up from germline, CDR1 is GTSNPN and CDR2 is SVGIG (reference sequence). Written as DNA, the CDR3 is TGTGCCTGGAGTGTACGAGGGGGGAACACTGAAGCTTTCTTT. This sequence encodes CAWSVRGGNTEAFF. The full variable domain, completed using reference TRBV30 and TRBJ1-1, is SQTIHQWPATLVQPVGSPLSLECTVEGTSNPNLYWYRQAAGRGLQLLFYSVGIGQISSEVPQNLSASRPQDRQFILSSKKLLLSDSGFYLCAWSVRGGNTEAFFGQGTRLTVV.

The J gene is TRBJ2-7, the V gene TRBV5-1, with 10 bases fitting TRBD1. The CDR3 covers 14 residues. Germline CDR1 reads SGHRS; CDR2 reads YFSETQ. Trimming at V came to 1 base and at J to 6 bases, leaving 4 bases not matched to a gene. Here the CDR3 DNA reads TGCGCCAGCAGCTTGATCGACAGGGGGCCCGAGCAGTACTTC. Amino acids: CASSLIDRGPEQYF. Filled out from reference TRBV5-1 and TRBJ2-7, the complete variable domain reads KAGVTQTPRYLIKTRGQQVTLSCSPISGHRSVSWYQQTPGQGLQFLFEYFSETQRNKGNFPGRFSGRQFSNSRSEMNVSTLELGDSALYLCASSLIDRGPEQYFGPGTRLTVT.

The genes are TRBV3-1 (or the pseudogene TRBV3-2) and TRBJ2-7; D may be TRBD2 (6 bases). The CDR3 has 15 residues. The V gene lost 5 bases and the J gene lost 4 bases, with 18 bases spanning the gap. The germline V gene has CDR1 LGHDT and CDR2 YNNKEL (reference sequence). The CDR3 loop reads CASSSPGVGFYEQYF. Written as DNA, the CDR3 is TGTGCCAGCAGCTCACCGGGAGTGGGGTTTTACGAGCAGTACTTC.

This clone was counted once. The V and J genes are TRBV6-5 and TRBJ1-5; 7 nucleotides match TRBD1. Trimming at V came to 6 bases and at J to 4 bases, leaving 9 bases not matched to a gene. Germline lookup yields CDR1 MNHEY and CDR2 SVGAGI. The CDR3 length is 15 residues. CDR3 nucleotides: TGTGCCAGCAGCTGGGGACAGACCCGAAATCAGCCCCAGCATTTT. This encodes CASSWGQTRNQPQHF.

The CDR3 DNA is TGTGCCAGCAGCTTACAGGGACTAGCTCTCTCCTACGAGCAGTACTTC. Residues: CASSLQGLALSYEQYF. The chain is built from TRBV7-8 and TRBJ2-7; 9 nucleotides agree with TRBD2. This CDR3 has 16 amino acids. Trimming took 2 bases from V and 0 from J; bases not matched to a gene: 5. The V gene's germline CDR1 is SGHVS and CDR2 FQNEAQ. Full variable domain (outside the CDR3, taken from reference TRBV7-8 and TRBJ2-7): GAGVSQSPRYKVAKRGQDVALRCDPISGHVSLFWYQQALGQGPEFLTYFQNEAQLDKSGLPSDRFFAERPEGSVSTLKIQRTQQEDSAVYLCASSLQGLALSYEQYFGPGTRLTVT.

This clone showed up just a few times. CDR3 bases: TGTGCCAGCAGCCAGGGTACAGGGAACTATGGCTACACCTTC. Translation gives CASSQGTGNYGYTF. V is TRBV3-1 (or the pseudogene TRBV3-2) and J is TRBJ1-2; TRBD1 might be the D (6 bases). Germline V gives CDR1 LGHDT, CDR2 YNNKEL (reference sequence). The V and J ends lost 3 bases and 2 bases respectively, with 10 bases between them. The CDR3 sequence is 14 residues long.

The rearrangement uses TRBV11-2 and TRBJ2-7, with 10 bases matching TRBD2. The CDR3 loop spans 16 amino acids. The trim removed 5 bases at V and 3 bases at J, leaving 10 bases unmatched. From germline, CDR1 is SGHAT and CDR2 FQNNGV. CDR3 sequence: CASSQGAQRGGYEQYF. The CDR3 DNA follows: TGTGCCAGCAGCCAAGGGGCCCAGCGGGGGGGCTACGAGCAGTACTTC. Based on the CDR3 plus reference TRBV11-2 and TRBJ2-7, the full variable domain is EAGVAQSPRYKIIEKRQSVAFWCNPISGHATLYWYQQILGQGPKLLIQFQNNGVVDDSQLPKDRFSAERLKGVDSTLKIQPAKLEDSAVYLCASSQGAQRGGYEQYFGPGTRLTVT.

This chain connects TRBV9 to TRBJ2-1; tentative D call: TRBD2 (6 bases). The CDR3 is 14 residues long. Germline V gene sequence: CDR1 SGDLS, CDR2 YYNGEE. With 8 bases removed from V and 3 bases from J, the gap between germline ends came to 15 bases. The CDR3: CASAGSGFYNEQFF. The CDR3 bases are TGTGCCAGTGCCGGGAGCGGGTTCTACAATGAGCAGTTCTTC. The full variable domain, in which reference TRBV9 and TRBJ2-1 provide the parts outside the CDR3, is DSGVTQTPKHLITATGQRVTLRCSPRSGDLSVYWYQQSLDQGLQFLIQYYNGEERAKGNILERFSAQQFPDLHSELNLSSLELGDSALYFCASAGSGFYNEQFFGPGTRLTVL.

V is TRBV5-8 and J is TRBJ1-4; D ambiguous. Germline loops: CDR1 SGHTS, CDR2 YDEGEE. V was clipped by 4 bases and J by 5 bases, with 18 bases between them. This CDR3 region has 16 residues. For the CDR3, the DNA is TGTGCCAGCAGCCCGGGGAGTGGGCTTTGGAATGAAAAACTGTTTTTT. Residues: CASSPGSGLWNEKLFF.

The sample holds one count of this clone. Sequence at one end of the junction differs from germline and may be a read error. The rearrangement links TRBV5-4 to TRBJ1-3, with 10 bases fitting TRBD1. Germline V lookup: CDR1 SGHNT, CDR2 YYREEE (reference sequence). The CDR3 has 17 residues. The CDR3 region is CASSLVPSGTGVLYSPF. CDR3 in DNA: TGTGCCAGCAGCTTGGTACCCAGCGGGACAGGGGTTCTTTACTCCCCATTT.